This TCR beta chain was sequenced during a study of radiotherapy plus CTLA-4 blockade in lung cancer. The length of the CDR3 is 16 residues. Unmatched junction bases numbered 4, after V lost 0 bases and J lost 4 bases. The germline gives CDR1 SGHVS, CDR2 FQNEAQ. The table came from immunoSEQ multiplex PCR; TCRdb's copy has only in-frame clones and leaves some out. This table holds around 110,000 clones, around 85% found once. Sequenced material: peripheral blood, taken from a patient treated with radiotherapy plus ipilimumab. J is TRBJ2-7 and V is TRBV7-8, with TRBD2 identical over 12 bases. This receptor was obtained from a human donor with non-small cell lung cancer that progressed on radiotherapy plus ipilimumab. Some clones in this sample may be carry-over from other donors' samples. DNA of the CDR3: TGTGCCAGCAGCTTAGCGAGGACTAGCGGGGTGTACGAGCAGTACTTC. Translated, it gives CASSLARTSGVYEQYF.